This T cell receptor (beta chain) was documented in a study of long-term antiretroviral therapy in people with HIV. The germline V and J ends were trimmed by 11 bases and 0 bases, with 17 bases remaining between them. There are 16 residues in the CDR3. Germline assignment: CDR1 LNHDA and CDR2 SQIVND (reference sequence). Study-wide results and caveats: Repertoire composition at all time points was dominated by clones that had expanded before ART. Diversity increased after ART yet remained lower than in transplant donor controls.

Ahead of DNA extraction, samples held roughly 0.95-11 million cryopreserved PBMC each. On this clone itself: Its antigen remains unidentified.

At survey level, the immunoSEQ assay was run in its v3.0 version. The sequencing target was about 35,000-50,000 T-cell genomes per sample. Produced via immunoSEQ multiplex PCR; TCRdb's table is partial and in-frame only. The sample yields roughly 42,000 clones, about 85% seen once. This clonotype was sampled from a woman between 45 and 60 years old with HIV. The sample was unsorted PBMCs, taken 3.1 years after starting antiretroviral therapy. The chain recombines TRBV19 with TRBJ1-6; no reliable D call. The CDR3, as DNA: TGTGCCGTCAGCCCCAGTCTGAGCTCCTATAATTCACCCCTCCACTTT. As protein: CAVSPSLSSYNSPLHF.